This TCR beta chain was sequenced in a study of T cells in Graves' hyperthyroidism and ophthalmopathy. The hyperthyroidism patients had all been newly diagnosed, and their disease duration was under 2 months. Their ages ranged from 18 to 65 years. PBMCs came from 10 ml fresh peripheral blood. The V gene lost 5 bases and the J gene lost 6 bases, with 7 bases spanning the gap. This CDR3 has 11 amino acids. Per the germline V gene, CDR1 is DFQATT and CDR2 is SNEGSKA (reference sequence). This clonotype occurred a few times. The antigen remains unidentified. General observations from the study: Blood also held most thyroid clonotypes expanded beyond 0.001.

Amplification targeted TCR beta CDR3 regions from RNA transcripts. A set of HTBI primers served as the primers for a first-round RT-PCR of the TCR CDR3. TCRdb called the multiplex PCR reads again in MiXCR, with one record for every CDR3 protein. The repertoire includes hundreds of thousands of distinct CDR3 sequences, roughly a sixth of them detected once, and around 15% sits in the top ten. The sequenced material came from blood. This clonotype was sampled from a woman aged 45-65 years with Graves' hyperthyroidism that later progressed to Graves' ophthalmopathy. V is TRBV20-1 and J is TRBJ1-4; TRBD1 might be the D (5 bases). The CDR3 here is CSAGGDEKLFF. DNA for the CDR3: TGCAGTGCTGGGGGGGATGAAAAACTGTTTTTT.